Below, one T cell receptor (beta chain) is given with its context. The target of this receptor is not known. No quality values exist for individual bases; no much larger clone is one base distant. This sample stems from a study of early T cells in non-severe SARS-CoV-2 infection (dated by TCRdb to the early 2020s). In terms of the full investigation: Bulk RNA from unsorted whole blood was used for TCR sequencing, so alpha and beta chains could not be paired.

The full study reports these points: VDJdb matching was skewed toward anti-spike CD8 responses and likely underestimated virus-specific expansions, missing private and CD4 specificities.

This was a case-control study nested in a cohort of healthcare workers in London, UK, who had nasopharyngeal swab PCR tests and blood samples taken every week. Healthcare workers were recruited between 23 and 31 March 2020, during the week of the UK lockdown, and were followed weekly for up to roughly 15 weeks. Receptors were amplified or captured by 5' RACE. Sequencing instrument: NextSeq 500. To correct for sequencing error and PCR bias, the TCR library protocol tagged individual cDNA molecules with unique molecular identifiers. Both TCR alpha and beta chains were sequenced, and tight co-correlation was observed between alpha and beta sequence abundances in each sample. The source study handled its data this way. V gene, J gene and CDR3 annotation of TCR sequences was performed with Decombinator V4. Expanded TCRs were defined as changing significantly between any two time points under a Poisson model with p below 0.0001. TCR abundances were normalised to the total number of TCRs sequenced per sample and expressed as counts per million. TRAV1-2 paired with TRAJ12, TRAJ20 or TRAJ33 defined MAIT TCRs, while TRAV10 paired with TRAJ18 defined iNKT TCRs. VDJdb, accessed on 1 November 2021, was searched for TCRs annotated for CMV, EBV and SARS-CoV-2, and TCRs annotated for more than one antigen were excluded. TCRdb took the public reads, trimmed them with fastp at Q25, ran MiXCR for clone calling and kept in-frame beta chains. Merged by CDR3 protein, the rows form single entries marked with the most common genes and DNA. In this record, the V and J calls reflect TCRdb's handling and not the investigators' own analysis. The table for this sample lists about 55,000 distinct CDR3 sequences; under 15% of them were counted only once. The ten top clones hold 10% of the sample.

From its cysteine to its phenylalanine, the CDR3 spans 13 amino acids. Here the CDR3 DNA is all that survives: 39 bases in frame from base 1. The germline V gene (reference sequence) supplies CDR1 DFQATT and CDR2 SNEGSKA. V is clipped by 5 bases and J by 9 bases, and the sequence between their germline boundaries is 17 bases long. The specimen was whole blood, collected at baseline. This TCR was recovered from an adult who was a healthcare worker with PCR-confirmed SARS-CoV-2 infection or an uninfected control (not recorded which). In this chain, TRBV20-1 is recombined with TRBJ2-1; the D segment is perhaps TRBD1 or TRBD2, each sharing 7 matched bases. The CDR3 region reads CSAFRGGRSEQFF. Here is the DNA: TGCAGTGCTTTCAGGGGGGGGCGAAGTGAGCAGTTCTTC.